Detailed here is one T cell receptor (beta chain). Treatment defined: randomized to nivolumab then ipilimumab (arm A) or the reverse (arm B). No patient had prior DNA-damaging chemotherapy. Live CD3+CD8+ CD19− CD56− cells were sorted from PBMCs. This sample was included in a study of sequential checkpoint blockade in melanoma. Background on the study: Maintenance nivolumab came after either treatment sequence.

CDR3 length: 14 amino acids. The germline CDR1 and CDR2 sequences are SGHKS and YYEKEE (reference sequence). Generated by immunoSEQ multiplex PCR, the TCRdb table keeps only in-frame clones and is missing some. The table shows 16,000 or so clones, with 60% to 80% occurring only once. V and J are TRBV5-5 and TRBJ2-5; 8 bases agree with TRBD2. TRBJ2-7 explains the end of the DNA better; the J call may be wrong. This sample comprised CD8+ T cells sorted from blood (inferred from file names), obtained from a patient given nivolumab and ipilimumab in sequence. This clonotype was sampled from a human donor with melanoma. The CDR3 nucleotides are TGTGCCAGCAGCTTGGGGACTAGCACCTACGAGCAGTACTTC. It translates to CASSLGTSTYEQYF.